This T cell receptor (beta chain) was retrieved from a study of post-analysis software for immune sequencing data. Broader study findings: About 5 TRBV segments appeared more often in patients than in controls, and TRBV5-6, TRBV5-1 and TRBV20-1 were among these. Controls' normalized Chao1 diversity significantly exceeded that of multiple sclerosis patients.

On this clonotype: Its cognate antigen is unknown.

CDR3 length equals 13 residues. CDR1 and CDR2 (germline): DFQATT, SNEGSKA (reference sequence). Unmatched junction bases numbered 8, after V lost 7 bases and J lost 7 bases. Presence of unique molecular identifiers characterized the TCR beta cDNA libraries. A single record per CDR3 protein comes from TCRdb applying MiXCR to the PCR reads. The sample holds roughly 730,000 distinct CDR3 sequences, roughly 27% seen once. The rearrangement uses TRBV20-1 and TRBJ2-7; the match to TRBD2 covers 12 bases. The sequencing sample was made of blood. This clonotype was obtained from a girl aged 10 to 17 with multiple sclerosis. The CDR3 region is CSVLGTSGREQYF. CDR3 bases: TGCAGTGTTCTAGGGACTAGCGGGCGGGAGCAGTACTTC.